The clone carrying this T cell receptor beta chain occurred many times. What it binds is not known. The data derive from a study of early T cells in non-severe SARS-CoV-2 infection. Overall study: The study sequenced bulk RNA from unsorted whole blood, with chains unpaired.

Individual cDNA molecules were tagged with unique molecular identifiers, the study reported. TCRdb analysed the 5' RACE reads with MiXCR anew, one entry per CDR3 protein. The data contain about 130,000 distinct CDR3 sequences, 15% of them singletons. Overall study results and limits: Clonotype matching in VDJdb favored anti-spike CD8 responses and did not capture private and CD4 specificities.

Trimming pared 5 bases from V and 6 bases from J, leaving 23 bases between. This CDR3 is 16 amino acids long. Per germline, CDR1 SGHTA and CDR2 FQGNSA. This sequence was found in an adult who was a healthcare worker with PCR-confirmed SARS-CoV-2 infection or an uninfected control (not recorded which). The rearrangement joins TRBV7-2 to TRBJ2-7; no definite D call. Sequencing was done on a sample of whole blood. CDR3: CASSVERRTPASEQYF. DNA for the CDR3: TGTGCCAGCAGCGTAGAGAGGCGGACCCCCGCCTCCGAGCAGTACTTC.